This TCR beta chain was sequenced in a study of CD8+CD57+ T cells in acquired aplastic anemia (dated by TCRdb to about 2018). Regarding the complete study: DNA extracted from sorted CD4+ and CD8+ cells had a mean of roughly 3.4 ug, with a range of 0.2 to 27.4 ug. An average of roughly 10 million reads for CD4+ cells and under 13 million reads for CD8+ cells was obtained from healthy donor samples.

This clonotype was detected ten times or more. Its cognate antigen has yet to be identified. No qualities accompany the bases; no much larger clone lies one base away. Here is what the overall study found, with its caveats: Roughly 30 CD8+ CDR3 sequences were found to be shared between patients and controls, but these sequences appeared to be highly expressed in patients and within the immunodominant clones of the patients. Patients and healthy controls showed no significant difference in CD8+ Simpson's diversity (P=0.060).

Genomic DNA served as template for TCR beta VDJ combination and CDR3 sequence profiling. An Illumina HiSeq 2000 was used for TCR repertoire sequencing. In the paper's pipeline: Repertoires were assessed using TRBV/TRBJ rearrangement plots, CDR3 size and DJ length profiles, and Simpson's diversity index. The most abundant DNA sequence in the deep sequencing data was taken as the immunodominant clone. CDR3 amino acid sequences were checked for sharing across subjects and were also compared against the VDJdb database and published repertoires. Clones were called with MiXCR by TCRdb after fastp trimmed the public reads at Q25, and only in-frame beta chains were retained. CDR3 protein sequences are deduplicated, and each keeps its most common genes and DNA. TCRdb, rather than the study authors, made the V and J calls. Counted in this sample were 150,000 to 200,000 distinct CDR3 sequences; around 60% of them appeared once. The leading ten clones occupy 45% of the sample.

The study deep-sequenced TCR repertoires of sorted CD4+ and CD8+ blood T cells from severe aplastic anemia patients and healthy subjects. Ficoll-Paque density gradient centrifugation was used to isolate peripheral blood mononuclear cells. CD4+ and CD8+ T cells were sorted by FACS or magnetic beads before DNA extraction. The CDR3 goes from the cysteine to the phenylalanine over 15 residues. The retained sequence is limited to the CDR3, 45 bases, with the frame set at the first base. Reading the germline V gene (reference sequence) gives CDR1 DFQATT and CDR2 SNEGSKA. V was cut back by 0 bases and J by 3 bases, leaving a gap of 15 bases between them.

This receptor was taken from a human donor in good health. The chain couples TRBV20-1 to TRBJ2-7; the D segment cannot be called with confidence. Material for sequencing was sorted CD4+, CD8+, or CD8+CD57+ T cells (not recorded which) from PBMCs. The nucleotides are TGCAGTGCTAGAGATTCAGCGTCCCTATACTACGAGCAGTACTTC. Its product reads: CSARDSASLYYEQYF.